This T cell receptor beta chain was sequenced in a study of blood T cell repertoires in COVID-19. Study context: The United States, Italy and Spain were the sources of the acute and convalescent COVID-19 samples. T cells, B-cell-depleted T cells, or PBMCs supplied cDNA or gDNA.

The authors' processing: Nucleated cell number was recorded as an estimate derived from reference gene primer amplification. Measured with immunoSEQ multiplex PCR; TCRdb has only the in-frame clones, and not every one. Clone size and V and J calls were adopted from that table, with D and trimming inferred from the DNA. The repertoire consists of approximately 240,000 clones, with around nine tenths occurring once and the leading ten covering approximately 2.2%. Trimming took off 5 bases at V and 2 bases at J, with 5 bases between the two ends. The CDR3 has 11 residues. The germline V gene has CDR1 DFQATT and CDR2 SNEGSKA (reference sequence).

What was sequenced was peripheral blood. The chain joins TRBV20-1 to TRBJ2-3, with D hard to call. This sequence was found in a woman between 35 and 50 years old who had recovered from COVID-19. CDR3 nucleotides: TGCAGTGCTCCTCCCACAGATACGCAGTATTTT. Translation: CSAPPTDTQYF.